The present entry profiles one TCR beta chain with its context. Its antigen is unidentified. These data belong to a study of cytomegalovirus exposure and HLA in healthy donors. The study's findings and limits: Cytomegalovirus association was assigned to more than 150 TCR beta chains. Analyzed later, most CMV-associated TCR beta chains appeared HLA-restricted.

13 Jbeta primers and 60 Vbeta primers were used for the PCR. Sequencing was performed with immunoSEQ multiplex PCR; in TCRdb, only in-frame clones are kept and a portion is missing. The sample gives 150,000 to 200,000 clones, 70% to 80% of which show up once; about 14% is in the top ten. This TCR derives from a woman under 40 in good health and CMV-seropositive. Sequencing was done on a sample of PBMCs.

The CDR3 coding sequence is TGTGCTAGTGGTCCCCTCGGGATGGAGCAGTACTTC. This gives the protein CASGPLGMEQYF. The rearrangement joins TRBV12-5 to TRBJ2-7; D is possibly TRBD2 (5 bases). Trimming removed 5 bases at V and 7 bases at J, with 12 bases between. This CDR3 has 12 amino acids. Germline V gives CDR1 LGHNT, CDR2 FRNRAP.